Listed below are T cell receptor beta chains from one sample, sequenced in a study of shared T cell receptors in the human thymus. The repertoire was sequenced with immunoSEQ multiplex PCR; TCRdb's copy has only in-frame clones and lacks some. This table holds about 380,000 clones, approximately 95% found once. Sequencing used thymocytes. The receptors come from a human donor. The CDR3 runs from the conserved cysteine through the conserved F or W. Fields, in order: clone size, J gene, V gene, D gene, CDR3 length, CDR3 protein, CDR3 DNA. The D gene is left open where the match is weak. Rows may omit the clone size; those that give it use once, few, many or a size class.

>once|TRBJ2-3|TRBV9|TRBD2|17
CASSVTSGTSSTDTQYF
TGTGCCAGCAGCGTAACTAGCGGGACCTCTAGCACAGATACGCAGTATTTT
>once|TRBJ2-1|TRBV6-1|.|16
CASSEARQGSYNEQFF
TGTGCCAGCAGTGAAGCTCGCCAGGGTAGCTACAATGAGCAGTTCTTC
>.|TRBJ2-1|TRBV5-4|.|14
CASSSRVASNEQFF
TGTGCCAGCAGCTCCCGAGTAGCGTCCAATGAGCAGTTCTTC
>once|TRBJ2-1|TRBV30|.|16
CAWIWPSPLAYNEQFF
TGTGCCTGGATCTGGCCTAGTCCGCTGGCCTACAATGAGCAGTTCTTC
>.|TRBJ2-2|TRBV11-2|.|16
CASSLVRGVNTGELFF
TGTGCCAGCAGCTTAGTTCGCGGAGTTAACACCGGGGAGCTGTTTTTT
>.|TRBJ2-1|TRBV7-2|TRBD2|17
CASSPRRLAITNHEQFF
TGTGCCAGCAGCCCTCGGAGACTAGCAATTACAAATCATGAGCAGTTCTTC
>.|TRBJ1-2|TRBV29-1|.|17
CSVERADVSSWNYGYTF
TGCAGCGTTGAAAGGGCAGACGTAAGTTCTTGGAACTATGGCTACACCTTC
>.|TRBJ1-2|TRBV5-5|.|12
CASSSYTYGYTF
TGTGCCAGCAGCAGTTATACCTATGGCTACACCTTC
>once|TRBJ2-1|TRBV27|TRBD1|17
CASSSHTKQGAGNEQFF
TGTGCCAGCAGTTCCCATACAAAACAGGGGGCGGGCAATGAGCAGTTCTTC
>once|TRBJ1-3|TRBV27|.|16
CASSLLRTSSGNTIYF
TGTGCCAGCAGTTTACTACGGACGAGCTCTGGAAACACCATATATTTT
>.|TRBJ2-7|TRBV28|TRBD1|15
CASSNRDRGSYEQYF
TGTGCCAGCAGTAACCGGGACAGGGGCTCCTACGAGCAGTACTTC
>once|TRBJ2-7|TRBV7-6|.|13
CASRPTGSYEQYF
TGTGCCAGCAGACCTACCGGTTCCTACGAGCAGTACTTC
>.|TRBJ2-4|TRBV30|TRBD2|16
CAWARWRGEAKNIQYF
TGTGCCTGGGCTCGTTGGCGGGGGGAGGCCAAAAACATTCAGTACTTC
>.|TRBJ2-1|TRBV7-8|TRBD2|16
CASSLAGTSGIGEQFF
TGTGCCAGCAGCTTAGCTGGGACTAGCGGAATTGGGGAGCAGTTCTTC
>.|TRBJ2-7|TRBV4-1|TRBD1|16
CASSQALADRVYEQYF
TGCGCCAGCAGCCAAGCACTTGCGGACAGGGTCTACGAGCAGTACTTC
>.|TRBJ2-7|TRBV10-3|TRBD2|19
CAISECPSGTEHNTYEQYF
TGTGCCATCAGTGAGTGTCCTAGCGGGACCGAACACAATACCTACGAGCAGTACTTC
>.|TRBJ2-3|TRBV27|.|12
CASSVSTDTQYF
TGTGCCAGCAGTGTAAGCACAGATACGCAGTATTTT
>.|TRBJ2-1|TRBV28|TRBD2|16
CASNVLRAGGPNEQFF
TGTGCCAGCAACGTACTCCGAGCGGGAGGGCCCAATGAGCAGTTCTTC